This TCR beta chain emerged from a study of cytomegalovirus exposure and HLA in healthy donors. Study-wide findings and caveats: TRBV6-2, TRBV6-3 and some other V segments were unresolvable in 87-base-pair reads. Reportedly, a later analysis found an Asian-associated ancestry cluster had fewer N-insertions than the approximately 700-donor mean. The study listed about 150 cytomegalovirus-associated TCR beta chains.

The CDR3 runs to 17 residues. Germline V lookup: CDR1 KGHSH, CDR2 LQKENI. Losses at the gene ends were 1 base for V and 5 bases for J; bases not matched to a gene: 10. To note about this clone: Its antigen is as yet unknown.

The PCR ran on 60 Vbeta and 13 Jbeta primers. This table comes from immunoSEQ multiplex PCR, and its TCRdb copy is limited to in-frame clones, with some not included. The sample lists 90,000 to 150,000 clones, over 65% occurring once. The TCR sequence derives from a woman aged 25 to 39 in good health and CMV-seropositive. Sequencing was done on a sample of PBMCs. The chain is built from TRBV18 and TRBJ2-3; TRBD1 matches at 9 bases. DNA of the CDR3: TGTGCCAGCTCACCACTTGGACAGGGGAGTTACAAAGATACGCAGTATTTT. Its protein is CASSPLGQGSYKDTQYF.